These 10 T cell receptor beta chains came from one sample sequenced in a study of cytomegalovirus exposure and HLA in healthy donors. TCRdb's copy holds only in-frame clones and misses some; the assay was immunoSEQ multiplex PCR. The sample holds 150,000 to 200,000 clones, just under 85% seen once. Material for sequencing was PBMCs. These TCRs come from a man between 25 and 39 years old in good health and CMV-seropositive.

This clone was counted a few times. The chain carries TRBV4-3 and TRBJ2-2; D might be TRBD1 (5 bases). With 4 bases removed from V and 3 bases from J, the gap between germline ends came to 6 bases. Germline CDR1 LGHNA, CDR2 YSLEER. The CDR3 consists of 13 residues. The CDR3 region is CASSPRDTGELFF. The CDR3 DNA follows: TGCGCCAGCAGCCCCAGGGACACCGGGGAGCTGTTTTTT.

The chain uses TRBV10-1 and TRBJ2-7; D perhaps matches TRBD1 (6 bases). The CDR3 has 15 residues. Germline V gene lookup returns CDR1 WNHNN and CDR2 SYGVQD (reference sequence). V was shortened by 0 bases and J by 1 base, with 10 bases between the two germline ends. In DNA, the CDR3 is TGCGCCAGCAGTGAGTCTGGCCAGGGGTCCTACGAGCAGTACTTC. Encoded protein: CASSESGQGSYEQYF.

In DNA form, the CDR3 reads TGCGCCAGCAGCGTTAGCGGGGGCAGGAACACCGGGGAGCTGTTTTTT. It is translated as CASSVSGGRNTGELFF. The chain recombines TRBV5-1 with TRBJ2-2; 9 bases fit TRBD2. The CDR3 is 16 amino acids. With V trimmed by 4 bases and J by 1 base, 5 bases remained unmatched. Germline assignment: CDR1 SGHRS and CDR2 YFSETQ.

This clone has more than one count but fewer than ten. The CDR3 region has the DNA TGTGCCAGCAGCGTTAAAGGCGGCAACTATGGCTACACCTTC. Protein: CASSVKGGNYGYTF. The chain is built from TRBV11-1 and TRBJ1-2, with D unclear. Germline V gives CDR1 SGHAT, CDR2 FQDESV (reference sequence). With 5 bases removed from V and 2 bases from J, the gap between germline ends came to 12 bases. The CDR3 is 14 residues long.

The V and J genes are TRBV6-5 and TRBJ2-1, with D hard to call. Trimming took off 7 bases at V and 0 bases at J, with 13 bases between the two ends. Germline V gene lookup returns CDR1 MNHEY and CDR2 SVGAGI. The length of the CDR3 is 15 residues. The CDR3 is CASNSEASSYNEQFF. The CDR3 coding sequence is TGTGCCAGCAACTCAGAGGCCAGCTCCTACAATGAGCAGTTCTTC.

In its sample, this clone was seen a few times. The V gene is TRBV4-1, the J gene TRBJ1-5; D remains unclear. Germline V gene sequence: CDR1 MGHRA, CDR2 YSYEKL. The CDR3 runs to 14 residues. Trimming took 0 bases from V and 0 from J, leaving 3 bases between them. CDR3 bases: TGCGCCAGCAGCCAAGAGTATAGCAATCAGCCCCAGCATTTT. Its protein is CASSQEYSNQPQHF.

The CDR3 DNA reads as TGTGCCAGCAGCTTAGCGGCCCCGGGGAACTATGGCTACACCTTC. Its translation is CASSLAAPGNYGYTF. The genes are TRBV7-9 and TRBJ1-2; D is unresolved. The CDR3 loop spans 15 amino acids. V was shortened by 0 bases and J by 2 bases, with 10 bases between the two germline ends. Germline CDR1 and CDR2: SEHNR and FQNEAQ (reference sequence).

The J gene is TRBJ2-1, the V gene TRBV19; 7 bases are shared with TRBD1. Per the germline V gene, CDR1 is LNHDA and CDR2 is SQIVND (reference sequence). The CDR3 extends over 17 amino acids. V gave up 6 bases and J gave up 0 bases; unmatched junction bases: 11. The CDR3 DNA reads as TGTGCCAGTAGCGCTTCGAGGGGGCGGTACTCCTACAATGAGCAGTTCTTC. Residues: CASSASRGRYSYNEQFF.

With respect to this clone: Within the sample, other DNA sequences also encode this same CDR3. The CDR3 loop reads CASSLGTGYTEAFF. The CDR3 coding sequence is TGCGCCAGCAGCTTGGGCACAGGATACACTGAAGCTTTCTTT. This rearrangement joins TRBV5-1 to TRBJ1-1; TRBD1 is a possible D gene (5 bases). This CDR3 region has 14 residues. In germline, CDR1 is SGHRS, CDR2 YFSETQ. Trimming removed 0 bases from V and 3 bases from J, with 9 bases in between.

The J gene is TRBJ2-5, the V gene TRBV7-2; TRBD2 matches at 10 bases. CDR1 and CDR2 from the germline V gene are SGHTA and FQGNSA. J was trimmed by 5 bases and V by 0 bases; bases with no gene match: 12. The CDR3 length is 18 residues. The CDR3 reads CASSLAKLAGDRQETQYF. The CDR3 region has the DNA TGTGCCAGCAGCTTAGCGAAGCTAGCGGGGGACAGGCAGGAGACCCAGTACTTC.